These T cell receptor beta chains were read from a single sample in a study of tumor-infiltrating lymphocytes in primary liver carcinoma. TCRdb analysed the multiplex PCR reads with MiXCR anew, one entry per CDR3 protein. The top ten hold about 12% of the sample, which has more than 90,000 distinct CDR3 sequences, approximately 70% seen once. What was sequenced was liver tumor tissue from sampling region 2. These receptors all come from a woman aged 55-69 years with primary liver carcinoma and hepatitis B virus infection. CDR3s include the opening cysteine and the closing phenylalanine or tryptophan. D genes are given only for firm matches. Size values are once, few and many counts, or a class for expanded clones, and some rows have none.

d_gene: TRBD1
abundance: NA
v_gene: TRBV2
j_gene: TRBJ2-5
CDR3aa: CASSRRQGTREPQYF
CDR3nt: TGTGCCAGCAGTCGCCGACAGGGGACAAGAGAACCCCAGTACTTC

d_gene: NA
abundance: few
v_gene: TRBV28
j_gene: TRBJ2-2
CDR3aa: CANSLPHTGELFF
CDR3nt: TGTGCCAACAGTTTACCCCACACCGGGGAGCTGTTTTTT

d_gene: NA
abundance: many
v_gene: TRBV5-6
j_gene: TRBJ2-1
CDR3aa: CASSLSHSYNEQFF
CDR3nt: TGTGCCAGCAGCTTGAGTCACTCCTACAATGAGCAGTTCTTC

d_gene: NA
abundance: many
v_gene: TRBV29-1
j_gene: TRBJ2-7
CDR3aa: CSVQGGITYEQYF
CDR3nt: TGCAGCGTTCAGGGAGGAATTACCTACGAGCAGTACTTC

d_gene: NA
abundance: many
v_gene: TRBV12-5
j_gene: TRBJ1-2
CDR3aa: CASGLAPTDSVRGYTF
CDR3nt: TGTGCTAGTGGTTTGGCACCCACGGATTCGGTGAGGGGCTACACCTTC

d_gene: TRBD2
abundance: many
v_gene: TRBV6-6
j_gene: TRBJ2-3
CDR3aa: CASRGLAGTSTDTQYF
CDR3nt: TGTGCCAGCAGGGGCCTAGCGGGAACTAGCACAGATACGCAGTATTTT

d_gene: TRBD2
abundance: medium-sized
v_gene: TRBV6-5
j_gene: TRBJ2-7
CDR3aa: CASRLAGRYEQYF
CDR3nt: TGTGCCAGCAGACTAGCGGGAAGATACGAGCAGTACTTC

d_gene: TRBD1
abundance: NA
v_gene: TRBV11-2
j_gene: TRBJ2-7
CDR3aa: CASSSHSGQVYEQYF
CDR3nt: TGTGCCAGCAGTTCTCACTCGGGACAGGTTTACGAGCAGTACTTC

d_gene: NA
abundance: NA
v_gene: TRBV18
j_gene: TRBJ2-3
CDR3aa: CANSPDTQITDTQYF
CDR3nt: TGTGCCAACTCACCAGATACTCAGATCACAGATACGCAGTATTTT

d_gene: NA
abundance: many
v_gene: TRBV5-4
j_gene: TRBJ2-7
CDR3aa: CASSLSSGTVEQYF
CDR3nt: TGTGCCAGCAGCTTGTCCAGCGGAACTGTCGAGCAGTACTTC

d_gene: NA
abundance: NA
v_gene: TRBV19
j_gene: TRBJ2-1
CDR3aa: CASQRDEGYNEQFF
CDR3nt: TGTGCCAGCCAGCGTGACGAAGGCTACAATGAGCAGTTCTTC

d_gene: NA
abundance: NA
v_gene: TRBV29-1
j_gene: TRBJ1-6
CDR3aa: CSAEHGGTSPLHF
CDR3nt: TGCAGCGCCGAACATGGTGGGACTTCACCCCTCCACTTT

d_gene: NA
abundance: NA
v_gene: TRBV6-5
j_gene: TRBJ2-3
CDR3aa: CTSRGGGRADTQYF
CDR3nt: TGTACCAGCAGGGGAGGGGGGCGCGCAGATACGCAGTATTTT

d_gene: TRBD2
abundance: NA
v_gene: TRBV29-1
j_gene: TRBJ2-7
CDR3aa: CSVGGLAPYEQYF
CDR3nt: TGCAGCGTTGGGGGACTAGCCCCCTACGAGCAGTACTTC

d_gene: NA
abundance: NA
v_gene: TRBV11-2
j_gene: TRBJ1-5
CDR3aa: CASSIRMGGGQPRHF
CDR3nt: TGTGCCAGCAGCATCCGGATGGGAGGAGGTCAGCCCCGGCATTTT

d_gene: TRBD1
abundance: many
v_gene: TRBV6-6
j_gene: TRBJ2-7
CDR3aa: CASSSRDRTYEQYF
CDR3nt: TGTGCCAGCAGTTCCCGGGACAGGACCTACGAGCAGTACTTC

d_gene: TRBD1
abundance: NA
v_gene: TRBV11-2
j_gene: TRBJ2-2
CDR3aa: CASSLDRRGYTRELVF
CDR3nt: TGTGCCAGTAGCTTAGATCGCAGGGGGTACACCAGGGAGCTGGTTTTT

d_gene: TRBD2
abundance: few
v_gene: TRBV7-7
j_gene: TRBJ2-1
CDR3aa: CASSLGYSGGNEQFF
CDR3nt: TGTGCTAGCAGCTTAGGTTACAGCGGGGGCAATGAGCAGTTCTTC

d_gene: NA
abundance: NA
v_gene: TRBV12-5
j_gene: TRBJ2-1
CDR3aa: CASGFEVTYNEHFF
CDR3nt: TGTGCTAGTGGTTTCGAGGTAACTTACAATGAGCATTTCTTC

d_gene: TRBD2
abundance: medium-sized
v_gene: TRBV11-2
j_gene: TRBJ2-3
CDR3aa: CASSQGLANTQYF
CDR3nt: TGTGCCAGCAGCCAGGGACTAGCGAATACGCAGTATTTT

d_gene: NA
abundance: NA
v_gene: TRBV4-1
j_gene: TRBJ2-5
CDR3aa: CASSQDLRDWETQYF
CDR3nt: TGCGCCAGCAGCCAAGATTTGCGGGATTGGGAGACGCAGTACTTC